The 2 T cell receptor beta chains in this list originate from one sample, sequenced in a study of graft-versus-host responses after intestinal transplantation. No antigen is known for these receptors. Data came from immunoSEQ multiplex PCR; TCRdb stores just in-frame clones and leaves some out. Here the sample spans 88,000 or so clones, 75% to 90% being singletons. This sample comprised unstimulated CD4+ T cells sorted from spleen or lymph node cells, obtained before intestinal transplant. Source of these receptors: a human donor who received an intestinal transplant.

The CDR3 is CASSNPRQGGNQPQHF. CDR3 coding DNA: TGTGCCAGTAGTAACCCGCGGCAGGGAGGGAATCAGCCCCAGCATTTT. The chain carries TRBV19 and TRBJ1-5; weak D call: TRBD1 (5 bases). The V and J ends lost 4 bases and 4 bases respectively, with 17 bases between them. The germline gives CDR1 LNHDA, CDR2 SQIVND (reference sequence). The CDR3 is made up of 16 amino acids.

V and J are TRBV7-3 and TRBJ2-3; 13 bases fit TRBD2. Trimming at V came to 2 bases and at J to 5 bases, leaving 10 bases not matched to a gene. From germline, CDR1 is SGHTA and CDR2 FQGTGA. The CDR3 contains 18 residues. CDR3 residues: CASSLGILAGGLGDTQYF. The CDR3 DNA sequence: TGTGCCAGCAGCTTAGGGATACTAGCGGGGGGGCTGGGAGATACGCAGTATTTT. The full variable domain, in which reference TRBV7-3 and TRBJ2-3 provide the parts outside the CDR3, is GAGVSQTPSNKVTEKGKYVELRCDPISGHTALYWYRQSLGQGPEFLIYFQGTGAADDSGLPNDRFFAVRPEGSVSTLKIQRTERGDSAVYLCASSLGILAGGLGDTQYFGPGTRLTVL.